This entry is about one T cell receptor (beta chain). Adults between roughly 18 and 90 years of age took part from fewer than 30 US areas. Grouping used clinical history reported by participants in a survey and questionnaire. These data originate in a study of blood T cell repertoires in COVID-19. Study at large: Sources were T cells, B-cell-depleted T cells, or PBMCs; the material itself was cDNA or gDNA.

Original analysis: It was from reference gene primer amplification that nucleated cell counts were estimated. Clones were read by immunoSEQ multiplex PCR, and TCRdb kept only the in-frame ones, dropping some. V, J and clone size were drawn from that table, and D and trimming were deduced from the DNA. The data show more than 350,000 clones, around nine tenths seen once. The CDR3 covers 12 residues. V lost 5 bases and J 8 bases, leaving 10 bases between the germline ends. The V call is TRBV12-3 or TRBV12-4, the J call TRBJ1-5; the D gene is possibly TRBD1 (6 bases). The specimen was PBMCs or T cells enriched from blood (not recorded which). The receptor was derived from a woman aged 45 to 65 who had recovered from COVID-19. The CDR3, as DNA: TGTGCCAGCAGTCCCCACAGGGAGCCCCAGCATTTT. It is translated as CASSPHREPQHF.